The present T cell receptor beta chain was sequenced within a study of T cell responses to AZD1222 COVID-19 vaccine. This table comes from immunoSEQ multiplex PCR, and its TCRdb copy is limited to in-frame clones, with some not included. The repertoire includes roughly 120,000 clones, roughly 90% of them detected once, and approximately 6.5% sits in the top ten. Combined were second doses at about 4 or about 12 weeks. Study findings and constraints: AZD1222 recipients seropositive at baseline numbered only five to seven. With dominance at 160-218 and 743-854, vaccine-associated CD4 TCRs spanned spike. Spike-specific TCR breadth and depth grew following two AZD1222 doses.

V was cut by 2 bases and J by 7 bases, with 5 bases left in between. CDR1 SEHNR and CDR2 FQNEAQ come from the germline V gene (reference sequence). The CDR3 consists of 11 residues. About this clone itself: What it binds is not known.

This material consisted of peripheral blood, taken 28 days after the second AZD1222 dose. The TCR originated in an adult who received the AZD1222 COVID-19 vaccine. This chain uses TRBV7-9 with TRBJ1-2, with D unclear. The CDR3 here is CASSLLGGYTF. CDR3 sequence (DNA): TGTGCCAGCAGCTTATTGGGTGGCTACACCTTC.